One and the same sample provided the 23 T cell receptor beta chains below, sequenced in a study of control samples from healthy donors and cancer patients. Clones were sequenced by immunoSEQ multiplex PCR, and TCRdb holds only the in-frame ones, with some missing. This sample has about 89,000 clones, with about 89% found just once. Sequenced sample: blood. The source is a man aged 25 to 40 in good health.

CDR3 amino acids: CSAPAGMNTEAFF. Here the CDR3 DNA reads TGCAGCGCCCCCGCGGGGATGAACACTGAAGCTTTCTTT. V usage is TRBV29-1 and J usage is TRBJ1-1; no definite D call. Trimming took 7 bases from V and 0 from J, leaving 12 bases between them. CDR1 is SQVTM and CDR2 is ANQGSEA in the germline V gene. The CDR3 runs 13 residues.

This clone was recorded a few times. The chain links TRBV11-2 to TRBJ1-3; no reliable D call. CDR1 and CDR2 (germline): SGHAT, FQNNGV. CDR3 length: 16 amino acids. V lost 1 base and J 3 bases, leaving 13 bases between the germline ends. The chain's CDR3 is CASSLASSGLGNTIYF. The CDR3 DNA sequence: TGTGCCAGCAGCTTAGCTTCATCCGGGCTTGGAAACACCATATATTTT.

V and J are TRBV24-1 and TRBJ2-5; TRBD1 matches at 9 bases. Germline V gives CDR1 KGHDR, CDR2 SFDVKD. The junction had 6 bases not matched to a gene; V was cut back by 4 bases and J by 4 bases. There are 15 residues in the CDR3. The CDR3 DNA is TGTGCCACCAGTGACCCGGGACAGGGAGCAGAGACCCAGTACTTC. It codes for CATSDPGQGAETQYF.

CDR3 DNA sequence: TGTGCCAGCTCCCCCACCACCGGCACGGTCTTTTCGGATACGCAGTATTTT. Its translation is CASSPTTGTVFSDTQYF. The chain combines TRBV18 with TRBJ2-3; D remains unclear. The germline V gene encodes CDR1 KGHSH and CDR2 LQKENI. Deletions cut 6 bases from V and 6 bases from J, with 25 bases between. The CDR3 consists of 17 residues.

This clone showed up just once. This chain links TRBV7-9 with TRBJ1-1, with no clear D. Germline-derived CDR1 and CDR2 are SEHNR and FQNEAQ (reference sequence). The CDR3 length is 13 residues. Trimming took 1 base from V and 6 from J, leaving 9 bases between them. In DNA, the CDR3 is TGTGCCAGCAGCTTAGGGACGGCCCCTGAAGCTTTCTTT. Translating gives CASSLGTAPEAFF.

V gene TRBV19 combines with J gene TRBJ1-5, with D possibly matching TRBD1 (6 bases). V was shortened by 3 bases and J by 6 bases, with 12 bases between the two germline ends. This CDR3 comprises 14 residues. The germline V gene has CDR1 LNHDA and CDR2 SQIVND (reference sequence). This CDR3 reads CASSINFRGQPQHF. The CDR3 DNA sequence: TGTGCCAGTAGTATCAACTTCAGGGGTCAGCCCCAGCATTTT.

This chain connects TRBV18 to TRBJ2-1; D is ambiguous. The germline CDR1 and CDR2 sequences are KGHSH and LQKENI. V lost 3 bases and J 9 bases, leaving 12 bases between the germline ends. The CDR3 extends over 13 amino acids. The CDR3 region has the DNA TGTGCCAGCTCACCCCCTAATTATTTTGAGCAGTTCTTC. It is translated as CASSPPNYFEQFF.

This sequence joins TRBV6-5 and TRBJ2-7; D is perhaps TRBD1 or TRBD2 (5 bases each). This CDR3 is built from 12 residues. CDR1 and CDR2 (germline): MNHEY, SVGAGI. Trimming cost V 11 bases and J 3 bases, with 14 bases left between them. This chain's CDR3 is CAVRRGNYEQYF. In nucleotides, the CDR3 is TGTGCCGTACGTCGGGGCAACTACGAGCAGTACTTC.

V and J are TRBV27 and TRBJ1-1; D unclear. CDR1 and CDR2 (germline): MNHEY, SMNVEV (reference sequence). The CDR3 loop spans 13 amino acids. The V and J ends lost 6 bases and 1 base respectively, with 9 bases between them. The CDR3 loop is CASSLLGNTEAFF. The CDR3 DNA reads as TGTGCCAGCAGCCTCTTAGGGAACACTGAAGCTTTCTTT.

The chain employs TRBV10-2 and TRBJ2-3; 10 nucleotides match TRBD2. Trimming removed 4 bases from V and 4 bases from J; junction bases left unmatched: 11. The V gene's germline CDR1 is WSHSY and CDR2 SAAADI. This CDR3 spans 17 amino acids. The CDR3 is CASSGRERGGKADTQYF. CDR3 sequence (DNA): TGCGCCAGCAGTGGGAGAGAGCGGGGGGGGAAAGCAGATACGCAGTATTTT.

CDR3: CAISESISRGQNTEAFF. The CDR3 nucleotides are TGTGCCATCAGTGAGTCGATAAGCAGGGGGCAGAACACTGAAGCTTTCTTT. This chain uses TRBV10-3 with TRBJ1-1; 8 bases fit TRBD1. The CDR3 is 17 residues long. The V and J ends lost 0 bases and 1 base, in that order; junction bases with no gene match: 7. CDR1 and CDR2 (germline): ENHRY, SYGVKD.

CDR3 region: CAWLGGGDEKLFF. CDR3 bases: TGTGCCTGGTTAGGGGGCGGGGATGAAAAACTGTTTTTT. The V gene is TRBV30, the J gene TRBJ1-4, with 7 bases fitting TRBD1. Trimming cost V 5 bases and J 6 bases; bases outside gene matches: 6. CDR3 length: 13 residues. Germline CDR1 and CDR2: GTSNPN and SVGIG (reference sequence).

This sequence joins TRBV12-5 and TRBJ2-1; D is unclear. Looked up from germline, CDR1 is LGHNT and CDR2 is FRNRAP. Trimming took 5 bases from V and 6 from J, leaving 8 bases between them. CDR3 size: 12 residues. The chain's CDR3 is CASGPPGNEQFF. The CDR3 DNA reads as TGTGCTAGTGGTCCTCCAGGCAATGAGCAGTTCTTC.

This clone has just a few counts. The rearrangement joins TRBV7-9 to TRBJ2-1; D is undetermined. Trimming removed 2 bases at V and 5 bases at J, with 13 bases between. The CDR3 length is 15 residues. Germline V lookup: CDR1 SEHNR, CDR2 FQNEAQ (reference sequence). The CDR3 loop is CASSLMTTRDNEQFF. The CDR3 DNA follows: TGTGCCAGCAGCTTAATGACCACCCGAGACAATGAGCAGTTCTTC.

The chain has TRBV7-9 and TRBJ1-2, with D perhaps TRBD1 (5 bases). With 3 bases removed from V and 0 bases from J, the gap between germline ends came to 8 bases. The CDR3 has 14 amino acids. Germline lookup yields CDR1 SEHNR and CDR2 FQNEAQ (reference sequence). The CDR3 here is CASSLGPPNYGYTF. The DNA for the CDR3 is TGTGCCAGCAGCTTGGGACCCCCTAACTATGGCTACACCTTC.

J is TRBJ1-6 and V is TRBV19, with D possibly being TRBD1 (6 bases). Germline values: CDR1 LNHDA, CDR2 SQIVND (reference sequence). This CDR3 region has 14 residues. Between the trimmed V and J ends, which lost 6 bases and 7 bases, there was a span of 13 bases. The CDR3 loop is CASSPQGSNSPLHF. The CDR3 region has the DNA TGTGCCAGTAGCCCACAGGGAAGCAATTCACCCCTCCACTTT.

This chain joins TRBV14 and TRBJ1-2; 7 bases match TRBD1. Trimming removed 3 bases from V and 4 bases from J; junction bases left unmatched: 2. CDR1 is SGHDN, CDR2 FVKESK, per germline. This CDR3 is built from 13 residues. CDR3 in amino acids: CASSQRGLYGYTF. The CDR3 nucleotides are TGTGCCAGCAGCCAGAGGGGGCTCTATGGCTACACCTTC.

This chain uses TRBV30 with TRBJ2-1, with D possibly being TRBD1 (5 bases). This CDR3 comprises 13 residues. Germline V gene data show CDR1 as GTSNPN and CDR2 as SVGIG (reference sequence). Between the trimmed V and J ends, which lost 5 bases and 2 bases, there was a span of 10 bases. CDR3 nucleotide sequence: TGTGCCTGGGAAGTAGGGGCCTACAATGAGCAGTTCTTC. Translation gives CAWEVGAYNEQFF.

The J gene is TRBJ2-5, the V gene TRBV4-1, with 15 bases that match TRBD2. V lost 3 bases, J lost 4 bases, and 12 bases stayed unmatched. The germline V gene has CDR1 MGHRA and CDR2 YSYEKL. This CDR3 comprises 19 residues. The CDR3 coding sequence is TGCGCCAGCAGCCACCGCGGACTAGCGGGGGGGTCGGGGCCAGAGACCCAGTACTTC. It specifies CASSHRGLAGGSGPETQYF.

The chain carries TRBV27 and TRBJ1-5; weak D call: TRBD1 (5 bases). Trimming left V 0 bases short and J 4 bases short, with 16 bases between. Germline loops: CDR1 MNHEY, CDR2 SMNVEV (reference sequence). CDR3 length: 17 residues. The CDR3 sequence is CASSLSPREGWNQPQHF. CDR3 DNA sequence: TGTGCCAGCAGTTTATCCCCGCGGGAGGGGTGGAATCAGCCCCAGCATTTT.

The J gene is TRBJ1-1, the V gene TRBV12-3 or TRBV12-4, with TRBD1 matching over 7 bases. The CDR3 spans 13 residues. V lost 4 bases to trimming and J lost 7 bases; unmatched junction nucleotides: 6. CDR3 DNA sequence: TGTGCCAGCAGTTATTCCGGGACAGTTGAAGCTTTCTTT. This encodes CASSYSGTVEAFF.

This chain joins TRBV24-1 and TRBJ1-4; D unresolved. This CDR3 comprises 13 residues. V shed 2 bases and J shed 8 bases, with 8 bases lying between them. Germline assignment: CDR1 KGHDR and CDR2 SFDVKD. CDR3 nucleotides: TGTGCCACCAGTGATTGGGTGGACGAAAAACTGTTTTTT. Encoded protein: CATSDWVDEKLFF.

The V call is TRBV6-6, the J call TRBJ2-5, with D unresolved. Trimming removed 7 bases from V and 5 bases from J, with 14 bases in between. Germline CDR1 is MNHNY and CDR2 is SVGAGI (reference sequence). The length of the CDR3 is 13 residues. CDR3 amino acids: CASTRVVLETQYF. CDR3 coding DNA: TGTGCCAGCACGCGTGTAGTTCTGGAGACCCAGTACTTC.